This T cell receptor (beta chain) emerged from a study of blood T cell repertoires in COVID-19. The assay was immunoSEQ multiplex PCR, and TCRdb's table has in-frame clones only and misses some. The sample records some 97,000 clones, around four fifths being singletons. The germline CDR1 and CDR2 sequences are MNHEY and SMNVEV (reference sequence). The CDR3 spans 20 residues. Trimming removed 5 bases from V and 5 bases from J; junction bases left unmatched: 19. Sequenced: peripheral blood. The receptor was derived from a man in his forties or fifties with active or convalescent COVID-19. V is TRBV27 and J is TRBJ2-2, with TRBD2 identical over 11 bases. The CDR3 sequence: CASSQPVPGLAVMRTGELFF. In DNA form, the CDR3 reads TGTGCCAGCAGTCAACCAGTCCCGGGACTAGCGGTAATGAGGACCGGGGAGCTGTTTTTT.